Shown below are 3 T cell receptor beta chains from a single sample sequenced in a study of T-cell memory formation after mild COVID-19. TCRdb itself ran the 5' RACE reads through MiXCR, one entry per CDR3 protein. This sample carries fewer than 400,000 distinct CDR3 sequences, 16% of them seen once, and the ten largest clones take around a fifth. Source material: PBMCs or a T cell subset sorted from them (not recorded which). These receptors were obtained from a man aged 18 to 30 who had mild COVID-19 (a few samples of this study predate the infection). Cell type and time point are not known.

The chain joins TRBV24-1 to TRBJ1-5, with unresolved D. V was shortened by 4 bases and J by 5 bases, with 11 bases between the two germline ends. There are 14 residues in the CDR3. Germline V gene sequence: CDR1 KGHDR, CDR2 SFDVKD. CDR3 amino acids: CATSEARADQPQHF. In DNA form, the CDR3 reads TGTGCCACCAGTGAGGCTAGGGCCGATCAGCCCCAGCATTTT.

This clonotype was counted only a few times. The rearrangement links TRBV2 to TRBJ2-3; TRBD2 matches 11 bases. CDR3 length: 13 amino acids. Germline CDR1 and CDR2: SNHLY and FYNNEI. V shed 3 bases and J 9 bases; nucleotides not matched to a gene: 2. CDR3: CASSDSGGETQYF. DNA for the CDR3: TGTGCCAGCAGTGATAGCGGGGGGGAGACGCAGTATTTT. The whole variable domain, remainder taken from reference TRBV2 and TRBJ2-3, is EPEVTQTPSHQVTQMGQEVILRCVPISNHLYFYWYRQILGQKVEFLVSFYNNEISEKSEIFDDQFSVERPDGSNFTLKIRSTKLEDSAMYFCASSDSGGETQYFGPGTRLTVL.

This clonotype showed up just a few times. The chain couples TRBV15 to TRBJ2-5, with D perhaps matching TRBD2 (5 bases). Looked up from germline, CDR1 is LNHNV and CDR2 is YYDKDF (reference sequence). The V gene lost 0 bases and the J gene lost 4 bases, with 9 bases spanning the gap. The CDR3 is made up of 14 amino acids. CDR3 coding DNA: TGTGCCACCAGCAGAGAGGCGGGCCTAGAGACCCAGTACTTC. This encodes CATSREAGLETQYF.